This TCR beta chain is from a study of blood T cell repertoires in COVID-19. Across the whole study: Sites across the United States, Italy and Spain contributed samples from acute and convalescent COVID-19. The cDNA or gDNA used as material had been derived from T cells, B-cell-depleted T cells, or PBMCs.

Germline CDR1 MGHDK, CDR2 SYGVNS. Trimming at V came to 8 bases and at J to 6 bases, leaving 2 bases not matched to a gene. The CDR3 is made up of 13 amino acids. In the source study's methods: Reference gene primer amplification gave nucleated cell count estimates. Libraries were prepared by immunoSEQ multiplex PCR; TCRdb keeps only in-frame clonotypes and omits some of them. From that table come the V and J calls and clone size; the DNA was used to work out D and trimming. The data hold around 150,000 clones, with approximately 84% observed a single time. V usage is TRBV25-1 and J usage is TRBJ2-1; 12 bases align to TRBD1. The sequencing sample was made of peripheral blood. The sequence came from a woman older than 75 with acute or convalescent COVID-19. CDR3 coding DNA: TGTGCCAGCGGGACAGGGGGCCGCAATGAGCAGTTCTTC. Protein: CASGTGGRNEQFF. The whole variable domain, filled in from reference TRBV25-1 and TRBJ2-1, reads EADIYQTPRYLVIGTGKKITLECSQTMGHDKMYWYQQDPGMELHLIHYSYGVNSTEKGDLSSESTVSRIRTEHFPLTLESARPSHTSQYLCASGTGGRNEQFFGPGTRLTVL.